A selection of T cell receptor beta chains follows, all from one sample in a study of cytomegalovirus exposure and HLA in healthy donors. Data came from immunoSEQ multiplex PCR; TCRdb stores just in-frame clones and leaves some out. The table includes 170,000 or so clones, around 80% detected once. Sequences were obtained from PBMCs. The receptors shown here come from a woman aged 50 to 65 in good health and CMV-seropositive. Each CDR3 is given with its conserved first and last residue.

V gene	J gene	CDR3 protein
TRBV9	TRBJ2-5	CASSGASGGFQETQYF
TRBV10-3	TRBJ2-3	CAITSGTSGVTDTQYF
TRBV5-1	TRBJ2-7	CASSLVASGGAGSYEQYF
TRBV4-1	TRBJ1-4	CASRRGLPNEKLFF
TRBV14	TRBJ1-4	CASSHLSGPRMGEKLFF
TRBV6-5	TRBJ1-2	CAIWRGPKDGYTF
TRBV9	TRBJ2-3	CASSVASGGQGADTQYF
TRBV15	TRBJ1-5	CATSRDSFNQPQHF
TRBV30	TRBJ2-7	CAWSKLYEQYF
TRBV4-1	TRBJ2-6	CASSPRQGIPGANVLTF
TRBV4-2	TRBJ2-7	CASSQVQYYEQYF
TRBV27	TRBJ1-3	CASSLRGTAKAGNTIYF
TRBV10-3	TRBJ1-1	CAISGGSTEAFF
TRBV4-2	TRBJ2-3	CASSQDKGGGALMRDTQYF
TRBV7-8	TRBJ1-1	CASSFGDRGLTPPRMNTEAFF
TRBV2	TRBJ1-2	CASSEEGQGLYGYTF
TRBV5-4	TRBJ2-6	CASSLASTISGANVLTF
TRBV6-5	TRBJ1-6	CASSRQSSYNSPLHF
TRBV29-1	TRBJ1-1	CSVPSSEGNTEAFF
TRBV29-1	TRBJ2-5	CSVATGSQETQYF
TRBV30	TRBJ1-4	CAWSTGGSNEKLFF
TRBV9	TRBJ2-5	CASSVVGGQETQYF
TRBV4-1	TRBJ2-3	CASSQGSGLSTDTQYF
TRBV30	TRBJ2-6	CAWTLGGTGANVLTF
TRBV14	TRBJ2-3	CASSAIPGLRADTQYF
TRBV7-2	TRBJ2-7	CASSLDSSSYEQYF
TRBV7-6	TRBJ2-1	CASSLAVTQRTYNEQFF
TRBV2	TRBJ2-4	CASSRGQNIQYF
TRBV28	TRBJ1-4	CASSLWADFDEKLFF
TRBV7-8	TRBJ2-7	CASSLGGERKYF
TRBV11-2	TRBJ2-7	CASRTGQGDRGQYF
TRBV18	TRBJ2-7	CASSPRLGEQYF
TRBV5-4	TRBJ2-7	CASSPGGGAYEQYF
TRBV6-1	TRBJ1-2	CASSRSIGDGYTF
TRBV5-1	TRBJ2-1	CASSVGSFHNEQFF
TRBV6-5	TRBJ2-7	CASTSSYGDEQYF
TRBV2	TRBJ1-1	CASDIGEEMNTEAFF
TRBV6-5	TRBJ2-7	CASKQGGSYEQYF
TRBV6-5	TRBJ1-2	CASSSWRDHGYTF
TRBV18	TRBJ2-2	CASSPRQATGELFF
TRBV5-6	TRBJ1-3	CASSLWGTGAPGNTIYF
TRBV2	TRBJ1-3	CASSDPGSGNTIYF
TRBV5-1	TRBJ2-2	CASSLAGTVVTGELFF
TRBV5-1	TRBJ2-3	CASSPGTTDTQYF
TRBV29-1	TRBJ2-2	CSVEPNSGTGELFF
TRBV6-1	TRBJ2-7	CASSEATGVYEQYF
TRBV6-5	TRBJ2-7	CASSRGQGSHEQYF
TRBV12-5	TRBJ1-2	CASGPDRQVGGYTF
TRBV4-2	.	CASSPTVTYEQYF
TRBV5-5	TRBJ1-1	CASSLVDRGSTEAFF
TRBV6-5	TRBJ1-2	CASNRQGYGYTF
TRBV6-5	TRBJ2-1	CASSSASSGGYNEQFF
TRBV9	TRBJ1-2	CASSVEGVYGYTF